These T cell receptor beta chains were read from a single sample in a study of blood T cell repertoires in COVID-19. Measured with immunoSEQ multiplex PCR; TCRdb has only the in-frame clones, and not every one. The sample consists of around 130,000 clones, roughly four fifths of them appearing once. Sequencing was done on a sample of peripheral blood. These receptors all stem from a woman aged 55-75 years with acute or convalescent COVID-19. CDR3s include the opening cysteine and the closing phenylalanine or tryptophan.

v_call: TRBV7-9; j_call: TRBJ1-1; cdr3_aa: CASSLEVEGGAFF
v_call: TRBV28; j_call: TRBJ1-1; cdr3_aa: CASSLPKGENTEAFF
v_call: TRBV5-1; j_call: TRBJ2-7; cdr3_aa: CASSSGTGFAEQYF
v_call: TRBV12-3/TRBV12-4; j_call: TRBJ1-5; cdr3_aa: CASSRTGRQPQHF
v_call: TRBV19; j_call: TRBJ1-6; cdr3_aa: CASSMGQNNSPLHF
v_call: TRBV9; j_call: TRBJ1-2; cdr3_aa: CASSVATGKINYGYTF
v_call: TRBV3-1/TRBV3-2; j_call: TRBJ2-7; cdr3_aa: CASSGSGVYEQYF
v_call: TRBV5-1; j_call: TRBJ2-1; cdr3_aa: CASSLGLAGGLSIHEQFF
v_call: TRBV9; j_call: TRBJ2-3; cdr3_aa: CASSVDPTPDTQYF
v_call: TRBV25-1; j_call: TRBJ1-1; cdr3_aa: CASTQSSVANTEAFF
v_call: TRBV7-8; j_call: TRBJ1-1; cdr3_aa: CASSPLNTEAFF
v_call: TRBV7-8; j_call: TRBJ1-4; cdr3_aa: CASSPPEGIEKLFF
v_call: TRBV3-1/TRBV3-2; j_call: TRBJ2-1; cdr3_aa: CASSQGNIYNEQFF
v_call: TRBV5-1; j_call: TRBJ2-2; cdr3_aa: CASSSGQNTGELFF
v_call: TRBV18; j_call: TRBJ2-2; cdr3_aa: CASSPAMNTGELFF
v_call: TRBV27; j_call: TRBJ1-2; cdr3_aa: CASSLSGGGSYGYTF
v_call: TRBV10-3; j_call: TRBJ1-2; cdr3_aa: CAISQGYGYTF
v_call: TRBV25-1; j_call: TRBJ1-6; cdr3_aa: CASSVRRGTGYNSPLHF
v_call: TRBV12-3/TRBV12-4; j_call: TRBJ1-2; cdr3_aa: CASRAGGRYGYTF
v_call: TRBV3-1/TRBV3-2; j_call: TRBJ1-4; cdr3_aa: CASRYQGASGKLFF
v_call: TRBV12-3/TRBV12-4; j_call: TRBJ2-1; cdr3_aa: CASSFLFDEQFF
v_call: TRBV5-6; j_call: TRBJ2-2; cdr3_aa: CASSLDWSGELFF
v_call: TRBV7-9; j_call: TRBJ2-7; cdr3_aa: CASSFRDRPYEQYF
v_call: TRBV30; j_call: TRBJ2-5; cdr3_aa: CAWVAGGSETQYF
v_call: TRBV6-1; j_call: TRBJ1-2; cdr3_aa: CASSEMTGYGYTF
v_call: TRBV24-1; j_call: TRBJ1-5; cdr3_aa: CATSTGNTRNQPQHF
v_call: TRBV13; j_call: TRBJ2-3; cdr3_aa: CASSFYTDTQYF
v_call: TRBV2; j_call: TRBJ1-1; cdr3_aa: CASSEFGTEDTEAFF
v_call: TRBV11-2; j_call: TRBJ2-3; cdr3_aa: CASSLEETSGVNTDTQYF
v_call: TRBV5-1; j_call: TRBJ2-2; cdr3_aa: CASSPNQGTSQNTGELFF
v_call: TRBV6-4; j_call: TRBJ1-4; cdr3_aa: CASSPTGREKLFF
v_call: TRBV6-5; j_call: TRBJ1-3; cdr3_aa: CASSYDGASGNTIYF
v_call: TRBV7-2; j_call: TRBJ2-2; cdr3_aa: CASSPDSLTGELFF